This T cell receptor (beta chain) was identified in a study of cytomegalovirus exposure and HLA in healthy donors (dated by TCRdb to about 2017). Regarding the study in general: An earlier analysis of several hundred of the donors reported 250 to 300 Gb of sequence data and some 100 million unique TCR beta sequences from roughly 180 million T cells. The number of typed donors differed by locus: about 629-630 for A, B, C, DRB1 and DQB1; some 500 for DQA1; about 600 for DPA1; and about 450 for DPB1. Using immunosequencing, the study profiled T cell repertoires from fewer than 700 subjects and related those repertoires to cytomegalovirus serostatus. About 5 DR-DQ haplotypes were handled as single units for association and clustering, since linkage in the cohort was strong. An early release that covered about 600 HLA-typed donors contained approximately 300 gigabases of sequencing data and 75 million to 100 million unique TCR sequences. A later analysis re-examined previously published TCR beta repertoires from around 670 donors and added high-resolution HLA genotyping to investigate patterns of TCR occurrence. Class I and class II HLA loci were covered by the typing at four-digit resolution. In addition to the first cohort of roughly 670 subjects, a separate validation cohort of about 120 different subjects was used. An earlier analysis of 500 to 750 of the donors applied high-throughput TCR beta sequencing to assess whether each TCR beta V gene segment acted as functional or pseudogenic. Every repertoire in the discovery cohort had been generated on one and the same sequencing platform. The genetic ancestry cluster associated with self-reported Caucasian donors included 81% of the 300 to 450 genotyped donors. The aim of the study was to test whether cataloging public T cell receptors could identify signatures of past pathogen exposure. Donor age, sex, ethnicity and CMV serostatus were compiled together with the repertoire data. Among 398 genotyped donors of the cohort, an average of around 240,000 unique TCR beta nucleotide sequences were sequenced per donor, roughly 20% of them non-productive. To predict cytomegalovirus infection status, the study combined high-throughput TCR immunosequencing, statistical association of individual TCRs with disease status, and machine learning. In the later analysis, no new phenotypic data were used to find candidate immune exposures; instead, reliance was placed on TCR beta sequences and their occurrence across donors. A later genetic analysis took genome-wide SNP genotypes for about three fifths of the roughly 700 donors and used that subset as a discovery cohort. Study-wide findings and limitations: Cytomegalovirus status was reported to be diagnosed by the classifier with high specificity and sensitivity in both the original and validation cohorts. Most TCR sequences were seen in very few donors, while some public TCRs were found in many individuals. The only immune exposure information available for the cohort was CMV serostatus. Presence/absence analyses assumed roughly uniform sequencing depth across donors, an assumption that may not hold. In vitro tests confirmed that three of the cytomegalovirus-associated TCR beta chains recognize cytomegalovirus antigens. Because the 87-base-pair reads could not distinguish some IMGT-functional V segments, including TRBV6-2 and TRBV6-3, those segments were excluded. When HLA alleles, especially DR and DQ, strongly co-occurred, attributing TCR associations to individual alleles was difficult. Because HLA typing was missing for some donors at each locus, association tests included only the typed subset. The authors suggested that the approach could potentially be generalized to other disease states and immunological phenotypes. A later analysis found that TCR association rates varied across HLA loci, with DRB1 alleles showing the most associated TCRs and HLA-C alleles the fewest. Compared with equally common non-associated chains, HLA-associated TCR beta chains in a later analysis were more clonally expanded and had lower generation probabilities. Several of the top co-occurrence clusters appeared to be linked to parvovirus B19, influenza, CMV and Epstein-Barr virus, according to a later analysis. In a later analysis, 15,000 to 20,000 TCR beta sequences were associated with specific HLA alleles at a false discovery rate of 0.05. An earlier analysis of several hundred of the donors showed that most TCR beta V segments appeared in productive rearrangements either about 90% or about 30% of the time, which broadly matched IMGT annotations. Only TCR beta chains were sequenced in this cohort, and the absence of alpha or paired-chain data limited detectable features. A later genetic analysis reported fewer N-insertions in productive TCRs among donors in an Asian-associated ancestry cluster than the approximately 670-donor mean. A further reported finding was that TCR beta sequences accurately predicted the HLA-A and HLA-B alleles for most subjects in the first cohort. Over 15 rarely observed V segments, including chromosome 9 orphons, were excluded from the earlier analysis of approximately 500 of the donors because counts were too low. The study gave a list of some 150 TCR beta chains associated with cytomegalovirus. In a later analysis, most CMV-associated TCR beta chains were found to appear HLA-restricted, with HLA associations seemingly driven largely by CMV exposure. Linkage disequilibrium might explain the correlated functional status among segregating V segments, but an unknown experimental factor could not be excluded. A later genetic analysis associated a missense DCLRE1C variant with V-gene and J-gene trimming of TCR beta chains, and an independent cohort replicated the association. The sequencing pipeline was judged likely to have produced a cluster of highly shared sequence variants as a technical artifact.

The cohort comprised 670 or so healthy bone marrow donors. At the time of sampling, every cohort member was nominally healthy, though immune exposures that went unrecorded were likely present. The donor tested CMV seronegative and was one of the 352 seronegative cohort members. Each donor provided a peripheral blood sample, and peripheral blood mononuclear cells were used for TCR beta sequencing. The Qiagen DNeasy Blood Extraction Kit was used to extract genomic DNA from the blood cell samples. In the case of this clone: The antigen this receptor binds is unknown. No quality values exist for individual bases; no much larger clone is one base distant.

Library method: the immunoSEQ multiplex PCR assay. For the multiplex PCR, a mixture combining 60 forward primers for TCR Vbeta segments and 13 reverse primers for TCR Jbeta segments was used. The CDR3 region of rearranged TCR beta genes was amplified from genomic DNA with a multiplex PCR assay. The Illumina HiSeq System was used to sequence the amplified TCR beta libraries as 87-base-pair reads. Per the original workflow: A later analysis tallied 75 million to 85 million unique TCR beta chains across the 700 or so repertoires, and about 10 million of those chains were shared by two or more donors. A nearest-neighbor algorithm error-corrected the raw reads and collapsed the reads into unique sequences, merging closely related sequences to remove PCR and sequencing errors. To assign V, D and J gene segments, CDR3 sequences were aligned to IMGT reference sequences. For a sequence to be retained, a match of at least six nucleotides to both a V gene segment and a J gene segment was required. Rearrangements were classified as productive when the CDR3 lacked stop codons and remained in frame with V and J, and all other rearrangements were classified as non-productive. CDR3 was defined according to IMGT convention as the region running from the second conserved V-encoded cysteine to the conserved J-encoded phenylalanine. The earlier analysis of fewer than 700 of the donors excluded sequences that lacked an unambiguous match to a single V gene segment. An earlier analysis of 500 to 600 of the donors classified V segments as functional when productive rearrangements were above 56.7% and as segregating when the standard deviation between donors was above 5%. A statistical classification framework was built to diagnose cytomegalovirus status from the catalog of TCR beta chain sequences. In a later analysis, TCR nucleotide sequences were compared against IMGT/GENE-DB human TR gene sequences so that V and J genes could be assigned. Using the TCRdist pipeline, a later analysis assigned CDR3 sequences along with most-parsimonious VDJ recombination scenarios. In a later analysis, each TCR beta chain was defined by its CDR3 amino acid sequence together with its V-gene family, and reads lacking a unique V-gene family were excluded. A later analysis removed several hundred highly shared, low-generation-probability nucleotide sequences to deal with suspected cross-contamination and a sequencing artifact. In a later analysis, a clonal expansion index for each public chain was calculated from normalized within-repertoire ranks of inferred template counts. In a later analysis, generation probabilities were computed using a VDJ recombination model fitted to out-of-frame rearrangements, and the results were checked against IGoR. A later analysis scored TCR-TCR, TCR-HLA and TCR-CMV co-occurrence with hypergeometric tests, applying a repertoire-size bias correction to TCR pairs. To estimate false discovery rates, a later analysis permuted the HLA or CMV assignments 20 times. A later analysis grouped co-occurring TCRs with DBSCAN, adding TCRdist sequence similarity when clustering within HLA-allele-positive subsets. Repertoires with fewer than 30,000 or more than 120,000 public chains, plus five repertoires with anomalous nucleotide sharing, were excluded from co-occurrence clustering. The table was pulled from immuneACCESS by TCRdb, which kept in-frame rearrangements only. Such tables lose some clones; where checked, under half of the loss comes from unresolved V genes, and the rest has no known cause. The DNA was the basis for D and trimming; V, J and clone size are from that table. This sample holds about 150,000 clones; around three quarters were observed only once. Of the sample, just over 3% is held by the ten largest clones.

CDR1 LNHDA and CDR2 SQIVND were looked up in the germline V gene (reference sequence). After removal of 4 bases from V and 0 bases from J, the junction retains 6 bases not matched to a gene. Reading from cysteine to phenylalanine, the CDR3 counts 15 amino acids. Solely the CDR3 DNA is kept, with 45 bases framed from the first base. The rearrangement joined TRBV19 to TRBJ2-7, with 7 bases aligning to TRBD1. Sequenced: PBMCs. The sequence derives from a woman aged 35 to 49 in good health and CMV-seronegative. The DNA reads as follows: TGTGCCAGTAGTAGGAAAGGGACAGTCTCCTACGAGCAGTACTTC. It translates to CASSRKGTVSYEQYF.